A selection of T cell receptor beta chains follows, all from one sample in a study of blood T cell repertoires in COVID-19. Here immunoSEQ multiplex PCR was the method, and the copy in TCRdb shows in-frame clones only, minus some. The table records 350,000 or so clones, roughly 89% of them present only once. Sequencing was done on a sample of peripheral blood. The receptors originated from an older woman with COVID-19, enrolled during active disease. The CDR3 runs from the conserved cysteine through the conserved F or W. A D gene is named only where the DNA matches it firmly. Clone size is shown for a subset of rows, as once, few, many or a class of expanded clone.

TRBJ2-2	TRBV3-1/TRBV3-2	few	TRBD2	CASSQTSGGHLYTGELFF	TGTGCCAGCAGCCAAACTAGCGGGGGGCACTTGTACACCGGGGAGCTGTTTTTT
TRBJ1-2	TRBV4-2	NA	NA	CASSQDGHYNYGYTF	TGTGCCAGCAGCCAAGATGGACACTATAACTATGGCTACACCTTC
TRBJ2-7	TRBV7-2	NA	TRBD2	CASSLLAESYEQYF	TGTGCCAGCAGCTTACTAGCGGAGTCCTACGAGCAGTACTTC
TRBJ1-1	TRBV2	NA	NA	CASRAERASTEAFF	TGTGCCAGCAGGGCCGAAAGAGCGAGCACTGAAGCTTTCTTT
TRBJ1-1	TRBV28	few	NA	CASSSGYTEAFF	TGTGCCAGCAGTTCAGGGTACACTGAAGCTTTCTTT
TRBJ2-7	TRBV4-1	NA	TRBD1	CASSQTDRGGYEQYF	TGCGCCAGCAGCCAAACGGACAGGGGCGGGTACGAGCAGTACTTC
TRBJ1-2	TRBV19	NA	NA	CASSMTARSNYGYTF	TGTGCCAGTAGTATGACAGCCCGATCAAACTATGGCTACACCTTC
TRBJ2-7	TRBV7-2	NA	TRBD1	CASSTKQGAYEQYF	TGTGCCAGCAGCACCAAACAGGGGGCCTACGAGCAGTACTTC
TRBJ2-3	TRBV7-9	NA	NA	CASSLSSDTQYF	TGTGCCAGCAGCCTATCATCGGATACGCAGTATTTT
TRBJ2-1	TRBV7-2	NA	TRBD2	CASSLAGGIGDNEQFF	TGTGCCAGCAGCTTAGCGGGAGGGATCGGCGACAATGAGCAGTTCTTC
TRBJ2-1	TRBV5-1	NA	TRBD1	CASSSQGALYNEQFF	TGCGCCAGCAGCTCTCAGGGGGCACTCTACAATGAGCAGTTCTTC
TRBJ1-6	TRBV3-1/TRBV3-2	NA	NA	CASSRRSSYNSPLHF	TGTGCCAGCAGCCGACGGAGCTCCTATAATTCACCCCTCCACTTT
TRBJ1-4	TRBV5-1	NA	TRBD1	CASSWTGRGEKLFF	TGCGCCAGCAGCTGGACAGGGAGAGGTGAAAAACTGTTTTTT
TRBJ2-6	TRBV28	NA	NA	CASSFPVRSSGANVLTF	TGTGCCAGCAGTTTCCCGGTTCGGTCCTCTGGGGCCAACGTCCTGACTTTC
TRBJ1-3	TRBV7-6	NA	TRBD1	CASSLLDFRGQGDTIYF	TGTGCCAGCAGCCTACTGGACTTCAGGGGGCAGGGGGACACCATATATTTT
TRBJ1-2	TRBV14	NA	TRBD1	CASSEDRSYGYTF	TGTGCCAGCAGCGAGGACAGGAGCTATGGCTACACCTTC
TRBJ2-7	TRBV29-1	NA	NA	CSVSLNSYEQYF	TGCAGCGTTTCCTTAAACTCCTACGAGCAGTACTTC
TRBJ2-1	TRBV7-3	NA	TRBD2	CASSALSGGARSEQFF	TGTGCCAGCAGCGCCCTTAGCGGGGGGGCGCGCAGCGAGCAGTTCTTC
TRBJ1-5	TRBV28	NA	NA	CASSLREVQHF	TGTGCCAGCAGTTTAAGGGAGGTCCAGCATTTT
TRBJ1-1	TRBV11-2	NA	TRBD1	CASSFDRGRNTEAFF	TGTGCCAGCAGCTTCGACAGGGGGCGAAACACTGAAGCTTTCTTT
TRBJ2-5	TRBV7-3	NA	NA	CASSPGNQETQYF	TGTGCCAGCAGCCCAGGGAACCAAGAGACCCAGTACTTC
TRBJ1-5	TRBV19	once	TRBD1	CASSYRGSQPQHF	TGTGCCAGTTCTTACAGGGGGAGTCAGCCCCAGCATTTT
TRBJ2-7	TRBV7-2	NA	NA	CASSLGQGGPYEQYF	TGTGCCAGCAGCTTAGGGCAAGGGGGACCCTACGAGCAGTACTTC
TRBJ2-1	TRBV5-4	NA	NA	CASSNGLDGSNEQFF	TGTGCCAGCAGCAACGGACTGGACGGGAGCAATGAGCAGTTCTTC
TRBJ1-5	TRBV2	NA	NA	CASSEALGGNQPQHF	TGTGCCAGCAGTGAAGCGCTAGGGGGAAATCAGCCCCAGCATTTT
TRBJ2-1	TRBV27	NA	NA	CASSLWGGDYNEQFF	TGTGCCAGCAGTTTGTGGGGGGGCGACTACAATGAGCAGTTCTTC
TRBJ1-2	TRBV5-4	NA	NA	CASRVLGGGNYGYTF	TGTGCCAGCAGAGTTTTAGGGGGGGGCAACTATGGCTACACCTTC
TRBJ1-1	TRBV27	NA	NA	CASSPHGQSHTEAFF	TGTGCCAGCAGTCCTCACGGACAGTCACACACTGAAGCTTTCTTT
TRBJ1-1	TRBV5-4	NA	NA	CASSLAGYGNTEAFF	TGTGCCAGCAGCTTGGCCGGTTATGGGAACACTGAAGCTTTCTTT
TRBJ1-1	TRBV6-1	NA	TRBD1	CASSGPNGTGIWRGTEAFF	TGTGCCAGCAGTGGCCCTAATGGGACAGGGATTTGGAGGGGAACTGAAGCTTTCTTT
TRBJ1-6	TRBV30	NA	NA	CAPPGRSPLHF	TGTGCCCCCCCAGGAAGATCACCCCTCCACTTT
TRBJ1-2	TRBV7-8	NA	TRBD1	CASSLTRDRAPSNYGYTF	TGTGCCAGCAGCTTAACTAGGGACAGGGCCCCCTCTAACTATGGCTACACCTTC